Sequencing of this T cell receptor (beta chain) was carried out in a study of T-cell memory formation after mild COVID-19. For the study at large: TCR clusters were mostly donor specific. The study, taken as a whole, reports: Balance between CD4 and CD8 was seen in clones contracting day 15 to 85, and a CD4+ lean was seen in later expanders.

Points on this clonotype: Its antigen is as yet unknown.

TCRdb used MiXCR to reprocess the 5' RACE reads, holding one entry per CDR3 protein. The sample lists under 200,000 distinct CDR3 sequences; roughly 10% were seen once. Trimming removed 0 bases from V and 1 base from J; junction bases left unmatched: 4. The CDR3 spans 16 residues. Germline V gene data show CDR1 as MNHEY and CDR2 as SVGAGI. The gene calls are TRBV6-5 and TRBJ1-1; 8 bases match TRBD1. Sequenced sample: PBMCs or a T cell subset sorted from them (not recorded which). The clonotype originates from a man aged 18 to 29 who had mild COVID-19 (a few samples of this study predate the infection). Cell type and time point are not known. Here the CDR3 reads CASSYSPTGGNTEAFF. The CDR3 region has the DNA TGTGCCAGCAGTTACTCCCCAACAGGGGGGAACACTGAAGCTTTCTTT.